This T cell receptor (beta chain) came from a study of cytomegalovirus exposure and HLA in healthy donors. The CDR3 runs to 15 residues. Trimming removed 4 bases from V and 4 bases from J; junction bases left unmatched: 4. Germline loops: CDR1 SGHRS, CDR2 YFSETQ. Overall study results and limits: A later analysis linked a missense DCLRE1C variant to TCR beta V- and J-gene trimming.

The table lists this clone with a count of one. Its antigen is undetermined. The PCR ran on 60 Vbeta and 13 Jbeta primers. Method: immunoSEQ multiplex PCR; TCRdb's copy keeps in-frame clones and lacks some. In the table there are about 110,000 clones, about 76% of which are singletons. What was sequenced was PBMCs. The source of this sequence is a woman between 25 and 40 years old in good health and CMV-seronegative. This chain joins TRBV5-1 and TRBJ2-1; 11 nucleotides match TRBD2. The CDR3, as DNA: TGCGCCAGCAGCCCTACTAGCGGGAGTTACAATGAGCAGTTCTTC. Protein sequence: CASSPTSGSYNEQFF.